This TCR beta chain was identified in a study of T cells in Graves' hyperthyroidism and ophthalmopathy. Overall study: Before any treatment, at initial diagnosis, peripheral blood was collected.

Hyperthyroidism in the patients, aged 18 to 65, was newly diagnosed and under 2 months in duration. Amplification of TCR beta CDR3 regions was performed using RNA transcripts as template. TCR CDR3 underwent first-round RT-PCR with the HTBI primer set. TCRdb reprocessed the multiplex PCR reads via MiXCR and lists one record per CDR3 protein. The sample shows roughly 150,000 distinct CDR3 sequences, 9.4% of them seen only once. Findings of the study overall: From stable hyperthyroidism, ophthalmopathy was set apart by a 13 V-J model. Most expanded thyroid clonotypes above 0.001 recurred in blood.

The CDR3 has 18 residues. The V gene end was trimmed by 2 bases and the J gene end by 0 bases; junction bases not matched to a gene: 6. CDR1 is PRHDT, CDR2 FYEKMQ, per germline (reference sequence). In regard to this clonotype: Its antigen is not known.

The rearrangement uses TRBV13 and TRBJ2-1; 11 nucleotides line up with TRBD2. This clonotype originated in a woman under 30 with Graves' hyperthyroidism that later progressed to Graves' ophthalmopathy. Sequences were obtained from blood. CDR3 sequence: CASSLRTSGSSSYNEQFF. DNA for the CDR3: TGTGCCAGCAGCTTAAGGACTAGCGGGTCGAGCTCCTACAATGAGCAGTTCTTC.